These 27 T cell receptor beta chains were all obtained from the same sample, sequenced in a study of T cells in localized non-small cell lung cancer. The data were produced by immunoSEQ multiplex PCR, yet TCRdb's version contains in-frame clones alone and is incomplete. The sample has 23,000 or so clones, 65% to 85% seen once. The sequencing here drew on PBMCs, taken before any cancer treatment. All receptors come from a man aged 35 to 69 with stage II lung adenocarcinoma.

This clone has only one observation. The genes are TRBV14 and TRBJ1-2, with a weak D call TRBD1 (5 bases). The CDR3 is made up of 15 amino acids. Germline lookup yields CDR1 SGHDN and CDR2 FVKESK. Trimming stripped 3 bases from V and 4 bases from J, with 15 bases between. Here the CDR3 reads CASSHGAEYFYGYTF. The CDR3 DNA is TGTGCCAGCAGCCATGGGGCAGAATACTTCTATGGCTACACCTTC. The complete variable domain, with remaining parts taken from reference TRBV14 and TRBJ1-2, reads EAGVTQFPSHSVIEKGQTVTLRCDPISGHDNLYWYRRVMGKEIKFLLHFVKESKQDESGMPNNRFLAERTGGTYSTLKVQPAELEDSGVYFCASSHGAEYFYGYTFGSGTRLTVV.

V is TRBV11-2 and J is TRBJ2-1, with 9 bases that match TRBD2. Germline CDR1 SGHAT, CDR2 FQNNGV. J gave up 4 bases and V 0 bases, and 4 bases lay outside the gene matches. The CDR3 has 16 residues. The CDR3 DNA follows: TGTGCCAGCAGCTTAGAGATGCGGGGGGGTTACAATGAGCAGTTCTTC. It translates to CASSLEMRGGYNEQFF.

The chain carries TRBV27 and TRBJ2-5; either TRBD1 or TRBD2 may fit D (6 bases each). The CDR3 length is 14 residues. The germline CDR1 and CDR2 sequences are MNHEY and SMNVEV (reference sequence). V dropped 8 bases and J dropped 4 bases, with 17 bases sitting between them. In nucleotides, the CDR3 is TGTGCCAGCCGTGCGATCGGGGGCCCAGAGACCCAGTACTTC. Its protein is CASRAIGGPETQYF.

The rearrangement links TRBV19 to TRBJ1-1, with a weak D call TRBD1 (5 bases). The length of the CDR3 is 14 residues. Germline CDR1 and CDR2: LNHDA and SQIVND (reference sequence). Trimming took off 1 base at V and 4 bases at J, with 10 bases between the two ends. CDR3 DNA: TGTGCCAGTAGTATAGGGGGCAAGGGCACTGAAGCTTTCTTT. Protein sequence: CASSIGGKGTEAFF.

The chain uses TRBV11-3 and TRBJ2-1; TRBD1 is a possible D gene (5 bases). Per the germline V gene, CDR1 is SGHNT and CDR2 is YENEEA. The CDR3 extends over 14 amino acids. The V end lost 2 bases, the J end lost 9 bases, and 14 bases lay between the germline ends. The CDR3 DNA follows: TGTGCCAGCAGCTTATGGCCGACAGCCGGTGAGCAGTTCTTC. Residues: CASSLWPTAGEQFF.

V is TRBV11-3 and J is TRBJ2-5; D remains unclear. The V end lost 1 base, the J end lost 5 bases, and 11 bases lay between the germline ends. This CDR3 has 14 residues. Germline V gene lookup returns CDR1 SGHNT and CDR2 YENEEA. The CDR3 reads CASSLATLVETQYF. CDR3 sequence (DNA): TGTGCCAGCAGCTTAGCAACATTAGTTGAGACCCAGTACTTC.

This chain links TRBV2 with TRBJ1-5; 7 positions agree with TRBD1. The CDR3 extends over 15 amino acids. Trimming cost V 4 bases and J 5 bases; bases outside gene matches: 8. Germline CDR1 and CDR2: SNHLY and FYNNEI. CDR3 residues: CASSVQGQNYQPQHF. The CDR3 region has the DNA TGTGCCAGCAGTGTTCAGGGACAGAATTATCAGCCCCAGCATTTT.

The rearrangement joins TRBV5-4 to TRBJ2-5, with 9 bases fitting TRBD1. Trimming cost V 4 bases and J 4 bases; bases outside gene matches: 8. Germline CDR1 reads SGHNT; CDR2 reads YYREEE (reference sequence). This CDR3 has 15 amino acids. This CDR3 is CASSPDRGGRETQYF. As DNA, the CDR3 is TGTGCCAGCAGCCCGGACAGGGGCGGTCGAGAGACCCAGTACTTC.

Concerning this clone: Given a much more abundant clone one base away, this may be a read error. Additional DNA sequences in this sample encode the identical CDR3. The chain combines TRBV2 with TRBJ1-2; D is possibly TRBD1 (6 bases). CDR3 length: 12 residues. CDR1 is SNHLY and CDR2 is FYNNEI in the germline V gene. The CDR3 DNA reads TGTGCTAGCAGCGTTACAGGGTACGGCTACACCTTC. Its protein is CASSVTGYGYTF.

The chain is built from TRBV5-1 and TRBJ2-7, with 12 bases identical to TRBD2. In germline, CDR1 is SGHRS, CDR2 YFSETQ. Trimming took 0 bases from V and 3 from J; bases not matched to a gene: 4. CDR3 length: 16 residues. The CDR3 DNA is TGCGCCAGCAGCTTGGGCGGGACTAGCGGGTACTACGAGCAGTACTTC. Translating gives CASSLGGTSGYYEQYF.

The J gene is TRBJ1-1, the V gene TRBV11-2; D is possibly TRBD1 (5 bases). Between the trimmed V and J ends, which lost 4 bases and 1 base, there was a span of 7 bases. The germline gives CDR1 SGHAT, CDR2 FQNNGV. There are 13 residues in the CDR3. CDR3 in amino acids: CASSSGWNTEAFF. The CDR3 region has the DNA TGTGCCAGCAGCTCAGGGTGGAACACTGAAGCTTTCTTT.

The chain combines TRBV5-6 with TRBJ2-1; D remains ambiguous. The CDR3 extends over 15 amino acids. Germline V gene data show CDR1 as SGHDT and CDR2 as YYEEEE. The V end was cut by 0 bases, the J end by 6 bases, with 13 bases between. This CDR3 is CASSLGSSTSNEQFF. In DNA form, the CDR3 reads TGTGCCAGCAGCTTGGGTTCCTCAACATCCAATGAGCAGTTCTTC.

For the CDR3, the DNA is TGTGCCAGCAGCGTAGGGGATACCGGGGAGCTGTTTTTT. Its translation: CASSVGDTGELFF. The V and J genes are TRBV9 and TRBJ2-2; D remains unclear. The CDR3 runs to 13 residues. V was cut by 0 bases and J by 5 bases, with 5 bases left in between. Germline V gene lookup returns CDR1 SGDLS and CDR2 YYNGEE.

The chain carries TRBV7-3 and TRBJ2-5; D may be TRBD2 (5 bases). The CDR3 covers 15 residues. Trimming removed 2 bases at V and 1 base at J, with 11 bases between. Germline V gene data show CDR1 as SGHTA and CDR2 as FQGTGA. The CDR3 DNA sequence: TGTGCCAGCAGCTTATACCCCGGGGTCCAAGAGACCCAGTACTTC. This encodes CASSLYPGVQETQYF.

This rearrangement joins TRBV11-2 to TRBJ2-1; a weak D match, TRBD2 (6 bases). Germline V lookup: CDR1 SGHAT, CDR2 FQNNGV. V lost 5 bases to trimming and J lost 4 bases, with 9 bases between them. The CDR3 is 13 residues long. As DNA, the CDR3 is TGTGCCAGCAGCAACGGGGGTTACAATGAGCAGTTCTTC. Translation: CASSNGGYNEQFF.

This clone was observed once. The V gene is TRBV7-9, the J gene TRBJ2-1; D gene uncertain. The CDR3 has 11 amino acids. Trimming shortened V by 5 bases and J by 8 bases, and 7 bases separated the two germline ends. CDR1 is SEHNR and CDR2 is FQNEAQ in the germline V gene (reference sequence). The CDR3 protein is CASSGLDEQFF. The CDR3 DNA reads TGTGCCAGCAGCGGCTTGGATGAGCAGTTCTTC.

CDR3 sequence reads: CASSLVHGGGSNQPQHF. The CDR3 nucleotides are TGTGCCAGCAGCTTAGTGCATGGGGGAGGTAGCAATCAGCCCCAGCATTTT. The V gene is TRBV7-2, the J gene TRBJ1-5; D may be TRBD1 (5 bases). There are 17 residues in the CDR3. Trimming pared 1 base from V and 0 bases from J, leaving 13 bases between. The germline V gene has CDR1 SGHTA and CDR2 FQGNSA. The full variable domain, its missing parts supplied by reference TRBV7-2 and TRBJ1-5, is GAGVSQSPSNKVTEKGKDVELRCDPISGHTALYWYRQSLGQGLEFLIYFQGNSAPDKSGLPSDRFSAERTGGSVSTLTIQRTQQEDSAVYLCASSLVHGGGSNQPQHFGDGTRLSIL.

The rearrangement joins TRBV10-3 to TRBJ1-5; tentative D call: TRBD1 (5 bases). In germline, CDR1 is ENHRY, CDR2 SYGVKD. The CDR3 is made up of 15 amino acids. V lost 2 bases and J 3 bases, leaving 11 bases between the germline ends. This chain's CDR3 is CAISEGGEDNQPQHF. CDR3 in DNA: TGTGCCATCAGTGAGGGAGGGGAAGACAATCAGCCCCAGCATTTT.

DNA of the CDR3: TGTGCCAGCTCACCATCTAGGCGGGGGGCTACAGATACGCAGTATTTT. It yields the protein CASSPSRRGATDTQYF. The chain combines TRBV18 with TRBJ2-3; 8 bases line up with TRBD2. The CDR3 extends over 16 amino acids. Germline assignment: CDR1 KGHSH and CDR2 LQKENI. After removal of 2 bases from V and 3 bases from J, the junction contained 7 bases not matched to a gene.

The chain uses TRBV25-1 and TRBJ1-1; TRBD1 matches 7 bases. Germline trimming cut 4 bases from V and 3 bases from J; bases unmatched to any gene: 5. This CDR3 has 14 residues. Germline-derived CDR1 and CDR2 are MGHDK and SYGVNS. The CDR3 here is CASSGTGADTEAFF. The CDR3 nucleotides read TGTGCCAGCAGTGGTACAGGGGCCGACACTGAAGCTTTCTTT.

The chain carries TRBV7-3 and TRBJ1-1; weak D call: TRBD1 (5 bases). The germline V and J ends were trimmed by 4 bases and 1 base, with 7 bases remaining between them. The CDR3 length is 13 residues. Germline values: CDR1 SGHTA, CDR2 FQGTGA. CDR3 coding DNA: TGTGCCAGCAGCTCCCAGGGGAACACTGAAGCTTTCTTT. This encodes CASSSQGNTEAFF.

The genes are TRBV7-9 and TRBJ1-4; D gene unclear. This CDR3 has 14 residues. V was pared by 1 base and J by 11 bases, with 14 bases between. Per germline, CDR1 SEHNR and CDR2 FQNEAQ (reference sequence). The CDR3 bases are TGTGCCAGCAGCTTAGAGGGCGGAGAATGGAAACTGTTTTTT. It codes for CASSLEGGEWKLFF. Based on the CDR3 plus reference TRBV7-9 and TRBJ1-4, the full variable domain is DTGVSQNPRHKITKRGQNVTFRCDPISEHNRLYWYRQTLGQGPEFLTYFQNEAQLEKSRLLSDRFSAERPKGSFSTLEIQRTEQGDSAMYLCASSLEGGEWKLFFGSGTQLSVL.

The genes are TRBV6-1 and TRBJ1-4; 7 bases align to TRBD1. The CDR3 runs 14 residues. Trimming removed 10 bases from V and 7 bases from J; junction bases left unmatched: 12. From germline, CDR1 is MNHNS and CDR2 SASEGT. The CDR3 region has the DNA TGTGCCACCACGAGTGGAGGGGGCGTTGAAAAACTGTTTTTT. Residues: CATTSGGGVEKLFF.

V usage is TRBV16 and J usage is TRBJ1-2, with D perhaps TRBD1 (6 bases). Trimming took 3 bases from V and 4 from J, leaving 6 bases between them. Germline V gene sequence: CDR1 KGHSY, CDR2 FQNENV. This CDR3 region has 12 residues. DNA for the CDR3: TGTGCCAGCAGCCAGGACAGCTATGGCTACACCTTC. Protein product: CASSQDSYGYTF.

The gene calls are TRBV19 and TRBJ2-1, with no clear D. Germline V CDR1 and CDR2: LNHDA, SQIVND (reference sequence). V gave up 2 bases and J gave up 7 bases, with 12 bases separating them. This CDR3 has 14 residues. The CDR3 spells CASSIIGLENEQFF. CDR3 sequence (DNA): TGTGCCAGTAGTATAATAGGATTAGAGAATGAGCAGTTCTTC.

The chain has TRBV4-2 and TRBJ1-5; D ambiguous. Trimming took 0 bases from V and 0 from J, leaving 18 bases between them. CDR3 length equals 19 residues. The germline gives CDR1 LGHNA, CDR2 YNFKEQ. This CDR3 is CASSQDGVINRDSNQPQHF. As DNA, the CDR3 is TGTGCCAGCAGCCAAGATGGGGTTATTAATCGAGATAGCAATCAGCCCCAGCATTTT.

The genes are TRBV7-2 and TRBJ2-3; D uncertain. This CDR3 has 12 amino acids. V lost 4 bases to trimming and J lost 0 bases, with 2 bases between them. Germline CDR1 and CDR2: SGHTA and FQGNSA. The CDR3 DNA is TGTGCCAGCAGCTACAGCACAGATACGCAGTATTTT. Translation: CASSYSTDTQYF.